The present entry profiles one T cell receptor (beta chain) with its context. Antigen unknown. It was at deep level that the assay was run. Sequencing used immunoSEQ multiplex PCR; TCRdb keeps in-frame clones, though not all of them. The sample shows 650,000 to 750,000 clones, around 72% of them seen only once. This CDR3 has 13 amino acids. The V gene's germline CDR1 is LNHDA and CDR2 SQIVND (reference sequence). The V end was cut by 4 bases, the J end by 2 bases, with 9 bases between. The data were obtained in a study of shared clonotypes between healthy human individuals. About the research overall: There were three CD4 naive, three CD4 memory, two CD8 naive and one CD8 memory plates per donor. General study findings and limits: Investigators collected only blood, and repertoires in tissues likely differ.

Sample: memory CD4+ T cells sorted from blood. This sample's subset: CD45RA-negative fraction. The gene calls are TRBV19 and TRBJ2-7, with D perhaps TRBD1 (6 bases). The clonotype originates from a woman aged 25-40 years in good health. The DNA for the CDR3 is TGTGCCAGTAGTAGGGGACAAGCCTACGAGCAGTACTTC. This translates into CASSRGQAYEQYF.